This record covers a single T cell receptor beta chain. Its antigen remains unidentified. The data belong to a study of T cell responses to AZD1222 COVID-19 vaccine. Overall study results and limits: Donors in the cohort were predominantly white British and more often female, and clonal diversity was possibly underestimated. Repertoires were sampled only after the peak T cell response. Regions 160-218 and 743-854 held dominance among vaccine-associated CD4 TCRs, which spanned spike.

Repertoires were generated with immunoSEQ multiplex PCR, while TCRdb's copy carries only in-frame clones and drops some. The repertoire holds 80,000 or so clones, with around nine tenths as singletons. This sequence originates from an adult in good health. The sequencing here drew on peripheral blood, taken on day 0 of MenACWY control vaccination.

The DNA for the CDR3 is TGTGCCAGCAGCCCCGGTAGGTCTCAGCCCCAGCATTTT. This translates into CASSPGRSQPQHF. The V gene is TRBV6-4, the J gene TRBJ1-5; D unresolved. This CDR3 is 13 amino acids long. Germline values: CDR1 MRHNA, CDR2 SNTAGT. V lost 6 bases and J lost 6, with 12 bases in between.